The 9 T cell receptor beta chains given below trace back to one sample, sequenced in a study of cytomegalovirus exposure and HLA in healthy donors. The study ran its PCR with 60 Vbeta and 13 Jbeta primers. Sequenced by immunoSEQ multiplex PCR; TCRdb stores in-frame clones only, minus some. The sample has 55,000 to 75,000 clones; roughly 77% are singletons. Sequencing used PBMCs. All receptors derive from a man younger than 40 in good health and CMV-seropositive.

The chain is built from TRBV6-5 and TRBJ2-2; 10 nucleotides agree with TRBD1. The germline gives CDR1 MNHEY, CDR2 SVGAGI. The junction had 8 bases not matched to a gene; V was cut back by 8 bases and J by 5 bases. The CDR3 sequence is 15 residues long. Here the CDR3 reads CASASGQGRTGELFF. The CDR3 DNA sequence: TGTGCCAGCGCCTCGGGACAGGGGAGGACCGGGGAGCTGTTTTTT.

The gene calls are TRBV19 and TRBJ1-4; 7 bases are shared with TRBD1. The germline V gene has CDR1 LNHDA and CDR2 SQIVND (reference sequence). Germline trimming cut 5 bases from V and 4 bases from J; bases unmatched to any gene: 4. This CDR3 contains 14 residues. The CDR3 loop is CASSFGTVNEKLFF. DNA of the CDR3: TGTGCCAGTAGTTTCGGGACAGTTAATGAAAAACTGTTTTTT.

This rearrangement joins TRBV7-3 to TRBJ2-2; TRBD1 matches at 8 bases. The CDR3 runs to 16 residues. Germline V gene lookup returns CDR1 SGHTA and CDR2 FQGTGA. With V trimmed by 2 bases and J by 5 bases, 7 bases remained unmatched. The CDR3 loop is CASSLSTGGRTGELFF. As DNA, the CDR3 is TGTGCCAGCAGCTTATCAACAGGGGGAAGAACCGGGGAGCTGTTTTTT. Full variable domain (missing parts from reference TRBV7-3 and TRBJ2-2): GAGVSQTPSNKVTEKGKYVELRCDPISGHTALYWYRQSLGQGPEFLIYFQGTGAADDSGLPNDRFFAVRPEGSVSTLKIQRTERGDSAVYLCASSLSTGGRTGELFFGEGSRLTVL.

The rearrangement uses TRBV15 and TRBJ2-5; the D gene is possibly TRBD1 (5 bases). This CDR3 is 15 amino acids long. The V end was cut by 0 bases, the J end by 5 bases, with 13 bases between. The germline gives CDR1 LNHNV, CDR2 YYDKDF (reference sequence). This CDR3 is CATSRDSRVWETQYF. CDR3 sequence (DNA): TGTGCCACCAGCAGAGATTCCAGGGTTTGGGAGACCCAGTACTTC.

V and J are TRBV10-3 and TRBJ2-2; no reliable D call. V lost 0 bases and J 7 bases, leaving 6 bases between the germline ends. Germline V gives CDR1 ENHRY, CDR2 SYGVKD. This CDR3 contains 13 residues. DNA of the CDR3: TGTGCCATCAGTGAGTCTATCGGCGGGGAGCTGTTTTTT. It translates to CAISESIGGELFF.

J is TRBJ1-6 and V is TRBV30, with 9 bases aligning to TRBD1. Germline V gene lookup returns CDR1 GTSNPN and CDR2 SVGIG (reference sequence). The CDR3 sequence is 13 residues long. V lost 8 bases and J lost 8; bases outside the gene matches: 7. The CDR3 here is CAIQGASDSPLHF. CDR3 nucleotide sequence: TGTGCCATACAGGGGGCGTCGGATTCACCCCTCCACTTT.

DNA of the CDR3: TGTGCCAGCAGCTACACGACAGTTGTCAATGAGCAGTTCTTC. Its protein is CASSYTTVVNEQFF. The chain joins TRBV7-2 to TRBJ2-1; tentatively, D is TRBD1 (5 bases). The germline V and J ends were trimmed by 4 bases and 6 bases, with 13 bases remaining between them. This CDR3 contains 14 residues. Per the germline V gene, CDR1 is SGHTA and CDR2 is FQGNSA.

V gene TRBV9 combines with J gene TRBJ2-7; D is undetermined. The V and J ends lost 0 bases and 0 bases respectively, with 7 bases between them. Germline V gene lookup returns CDR1 SGDLS and CDR2 YYNGEE. The CDR3 spans 14 residues. The CDR3 bases are TGTGCCAGCAGCGTAGATCCGAGCTCCTACGAGCAGTACTTC. This sequence encodes CASSVDPSSYEQYF.

The chain links TRBV9 to TRBJ2-1; unclear D gene. The CDR3 is 13 amino acids. The germline V and J ends were trimmed by 2 bases and 5 bases, with 8 bases remaining between them. Germline V CDR1 and CDR2: SGDLS, YYNGEE. The CDR3 sequence: CASSVLLNNEQFF. CDR3 sequence (DNA): TGTGCCAGCAGCGTTCTACTTAACAATGAGCAGTTCTTC.